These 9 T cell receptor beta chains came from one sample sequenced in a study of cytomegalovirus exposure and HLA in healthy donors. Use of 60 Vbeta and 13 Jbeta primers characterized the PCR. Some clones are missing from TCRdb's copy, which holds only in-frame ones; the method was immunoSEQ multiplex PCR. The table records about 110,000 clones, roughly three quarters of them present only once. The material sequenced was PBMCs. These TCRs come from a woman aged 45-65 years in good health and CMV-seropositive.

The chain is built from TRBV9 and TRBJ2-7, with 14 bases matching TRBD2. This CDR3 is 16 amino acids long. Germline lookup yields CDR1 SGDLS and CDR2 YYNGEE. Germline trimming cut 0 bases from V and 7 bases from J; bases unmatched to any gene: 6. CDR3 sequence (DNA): TGTGCCAGCAGCGTAGGAGGGACTAGCGGGAGTGGTGAGCAGTACTTC. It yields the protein CASSVGGTSGSGEQYF.

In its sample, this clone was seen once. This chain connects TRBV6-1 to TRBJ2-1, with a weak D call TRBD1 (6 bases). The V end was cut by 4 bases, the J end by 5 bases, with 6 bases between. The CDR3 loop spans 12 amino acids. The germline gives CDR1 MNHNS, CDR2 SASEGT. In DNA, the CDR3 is TGTGCCAGCAGTGCAGGGGACAATGAGCAGTTCTTC. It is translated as CASSAGDNEQFF.

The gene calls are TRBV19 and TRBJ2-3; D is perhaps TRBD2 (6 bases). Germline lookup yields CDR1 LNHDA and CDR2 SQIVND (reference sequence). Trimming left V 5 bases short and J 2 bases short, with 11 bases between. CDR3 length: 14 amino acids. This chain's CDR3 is CASSSSEATDTQYF. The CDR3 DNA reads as TGTGCCAGTAGTTCTAGCGAAGCCACAGATACGCAGTATTTT.

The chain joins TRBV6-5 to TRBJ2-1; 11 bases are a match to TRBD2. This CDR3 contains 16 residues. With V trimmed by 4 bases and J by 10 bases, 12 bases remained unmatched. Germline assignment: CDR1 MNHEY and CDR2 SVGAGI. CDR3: CASSFLAGGTPEEQFF. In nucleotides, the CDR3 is TGTGCCAGCAGTTTTCTAGCGGGAGGTACCCCCGAGGAGCAGTTCTTC.

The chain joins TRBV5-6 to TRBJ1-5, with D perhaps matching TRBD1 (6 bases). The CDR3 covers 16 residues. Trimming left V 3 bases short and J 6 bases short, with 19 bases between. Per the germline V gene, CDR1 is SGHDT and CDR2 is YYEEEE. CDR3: CASSSYRVGESQPQHF. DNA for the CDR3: TGTGCCAGCAGCTCATACAGGGTTGGAGAGAGTCAGCCCCAGCATTTT.

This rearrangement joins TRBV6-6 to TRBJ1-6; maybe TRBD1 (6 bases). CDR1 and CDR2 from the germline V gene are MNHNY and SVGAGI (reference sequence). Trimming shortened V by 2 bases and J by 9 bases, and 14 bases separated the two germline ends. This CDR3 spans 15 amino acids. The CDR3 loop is CASSYEGVRSSPLHF. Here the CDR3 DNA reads TGTGCCAGCAGTTACGAGGGGGTAAGGTCTTCACCCCTCCACTTT.

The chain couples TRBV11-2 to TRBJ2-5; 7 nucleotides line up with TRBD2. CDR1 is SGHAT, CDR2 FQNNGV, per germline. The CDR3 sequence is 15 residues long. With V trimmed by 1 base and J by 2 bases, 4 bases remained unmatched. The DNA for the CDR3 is TGTGCCAGCAGCTTAGCTAGCGGAGGACAAGAGACCCAGTACTTC. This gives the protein CASSLASGGQETQYF.

For the CDR3, the DNA is TGTGCCAGCAGTTCCGCAGGGGTGAGCTCCTACAATGAGCAGTTCTTC. It encodes CASSSAGVSSYNEQFF. This chain links TRBV25-1 with TRBJ2-1; TRBD1 is a possible D gene (6 bases). V lost 5 bases, J lost 0 bases, and 14 bases lay in between. This CDR3 has 16 residues. Germline V gives CDR1 MGHDK, CDR2 SYGVNS. Using reference TRBV25-1 and TRBJ2-1 for the parts outside the CDR3, the full variable domain is EADIYQTPRYLVIGTGKKITLECSQTMGHDKMYWYQQDPGMELHLIHYSYGVNSTEKGDLSSESTVSRIRTEHFPLTLESARPSHTSQYLCASSSAGVSSYNEQFFGPGTRLTVL.

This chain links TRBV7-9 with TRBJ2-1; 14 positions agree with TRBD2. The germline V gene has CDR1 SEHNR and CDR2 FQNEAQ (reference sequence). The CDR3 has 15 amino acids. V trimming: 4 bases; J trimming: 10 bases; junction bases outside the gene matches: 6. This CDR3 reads CASSSTSGGVREQFF. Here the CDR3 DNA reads TGTGCCAGCAGCTCGACTAGCGGGGGGGTAAGAGAGCAGTTCTTC. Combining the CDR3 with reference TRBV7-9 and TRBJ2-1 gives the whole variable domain DTGVSQNPRHKITKRGQNVTFRCDPISEHNRLYWYRQTLGQGPEFLTYFQNEAQLEKSRLLSDRFSAERPKGSFSTLEIQRTEQGDSAMYLCASSSTSGGVREQFFGPGTRLTVL.